This T cell receptor beta chain emerged from a study of human T cells and chemical hapten exposure. Study details: Slight volume differences across pooled libraries mainly accounted for varying per-sample TCR yields. General study findings and limits: Sensitizing to DPC left TCRs with a frequency above 1 in 1000 unaltered.

CDR1 is MDHEN and CDR2 is SYDVKM in the germline V gene. The CDR3 consists of 15 residues. The V gene lost 5 bases and the J gene lost 2 bases, with 16 bases spanning the gap. Sample time point: healthy volunteer bleed at 2 weeks. Unfractionated whole blood yielded the extracted total RNA. Each cDNA molecule in the library carried unique molecular identifiers. The authors' processing: Per-sample TCR counts ranged from roughly 23,224 to 750,000, median around 88,000. TCRdb re-derived calls from the RACE reads in MiXCR, one entry per CDR3 protein. The V and J calls were determined by TCRdb, not by the authors. Seen here are tens of thousands of distinct CDR3 sequences, about 8.8% observed once, and the top ten hold roughly 3.1%. Many counts were recorded for this clonotype. Its specificity is unknown.

The TCR was taken from a female donor in good health. Some clones in this sample may be carry-over from other donors' samples. The chain couples TRBV28 to TRBJ2-7; possibly TRBD1 for D (6 bases). Source material: whole blood. CDR3 residues: CASSAGGRLTYEQYF. For the CDR3, the DNA is TGTGCCAGCAGTGCTGGGGGCCGATTAACCTACGAGCAGTACTTC.